A single sample gave rise to the 24 T cell receptor beta chains below, sequenced in a study of fetal regulatory T cell absence and autoimmunity. Profiling relied on immunoSEQ multiplex PCR, and the TCRdb table lists in-frame clones only, not all of them. The sample gives around 100,000 clones, 72% of which show up once; 2% is in the top ten. The sequencing sample was made of pancreas tissue. The source of these receptors is a male donor with IPEX syndrome.

V gene TRBV6-4 combines with J gene TRBJ2-7; 8 bases align to TRBD2. Germline CDR1 and CDR2: MRHNA and SNTAGT. V lost 2 bases to trimming and J lost 3 bases; unmatched junction nucleotides: 6. This CDR3 contains 15 residues. The CDR3 region has the DNA TGTGCCAGCAGTGACGGCCGGCTAGCGGGCTACGAGCAGTACTTC. Protein product: CASSDGRLAGYEQYF.

The V gene is TRBV5-1, the J gene TRBJ2-1, with D perhaps matching TRBD1 (5 bases). CDR3 length equals 14 residues. Germline-derived CDR1 and CDR2 are SGHRS and YFSETQ. Between the trimmed V and J ends, which lost 0 bases and 2 bases, there was a span of 6 bases. Written as DNA, the CDR3 is TGCGCCAGCAGCTTGGCGGACACCTACAATGAGCAGTTCTTC. Its protein is CASSLADTYNEQFF. Looking up the rest from reference TRBV5-1 and TRBJ2-1 gives the full variable domain: KAGVTQTPRYLIKTRGQQVTLSCSPISGHRSVSWYQQTPGQGLQFLFEYFSETQRNKGNFPGRFSGRQFSNSRSEMNVSTLELGDSALYLCASSLADTYNEQFFGPGTRLTVL.

The chain carries TRBV6-5 and TRBJ2-7; D is uncertain. Germline values: CDR1 MNHEY, CDR2 SVGAGI. The V and J ends lost 4 bases and 7 bases respectively, with 14 bases between them. The CDR3 has 13 amino acids. The CDR3 DNA is TGTGCCAGCAGTTGGCGTTCCGCAAGGGAGCAGTACTTC. This encodes CASSWRSAREQYF.

This clone showed up just a few times. This chain uses TRBV19 with TRBJ2-3; 7 bases align to TRBD2. The V gene's germline CDR1 is LNHDA and CDR2 SQIVND (reference sequence). The CDR3 consists of 16 residues. The junction had 8 bases not matched to a gene; V was cut back by 3 bases and J by 2 bases. CDR3 nucleotides: TGTGCCAGTAGTATTGGGGGGAGGGCTCTCACAGATACGCAGTATTTT. Its protein product is CASSIGGRALTDTQYF.

The rearrangement uses TRBV4-2 and TRBJ2-3; D is possibly TRBD1 or TRBD2 (5 bases each). The CDR3 has 16 amino acids. CDR1 and CDR2 (germline): LGHNA, YNFKEQ. V was trimmed by 0 bases and J by 1 base, leaving 11 bases between them. In DNA form, the CDR3 reads TGTGCCAGCAGCCAAGAAGCCGGGGACGGCACAGATACGCAGTATTTT. Its protein product is CASSQEAGDGTDTQYF.

The chain uses TRBV14 and TRBJ2-3, with 10 positions matching TRBD2. Germline V gives CDR1 SGHDN, CDR2 FVKESK. V gave up 1 base and J gave up 6 bases; unmatched junction bases: 4. The CDR3 sequence is 15 residues long. The CDR3: CASSQGTSGSDTQYF. The DNA of the CDR3 is TGTGCCAGCAGCCAAGGGACTAGCGGCTCGGATACGCAGTATTTT.

The chain has TRBV6-4 and TRBJ1-6, with 7 bases identical to TRBD1. The CDR3 is made up of 15 amino acids. Germline trimming cut 5 bases from V and 9 bases from J; bases unmatched to any gene: 10. The germline V gene encodes CDR1 MRHNA and CDR2 SNTAGT. This CDR3 is CASSRGTEFGSPLHF. DNA of the CDR3: TGTGCCAGCAGTCGTGGGACAGAGTTTGGTTCACCCCTCCACTTT.

The V call is TRBV6-1, the J call TRBJ1-2; 11 nucleotides agree with TRBD1. The CDR3 sequence is 14 residues long. Germline V gives CDR1 MNHNS, CDR2 SASEGT. J lost 4 bases, V lost 6 bases, and 4 bases had no gene match. CDR3 protein: CASRGTGGSYGYTF. CDR3 coding DNA: TGTGCCAGCAGGGGGACAGGGGGTAGCTATGGCTACACCTTC.

The table lists this clone with a count of one. The chain links TRBV6-6 to TRBJ2-3, with a possible D match to TRBD2 (6 bases). CDR1 MNHNY and CDR2 SVGAGI come from the germline V gene (reference sequence). Trimming took off 6 bases at V and 7 bases at J, with 14 bases between the two ends. This CDR3 region has 13 residues. The CDR3 DNA follows: TGTGCCAGCAGCCTACCCGGAGGGAATACGCAGTATTTT. As protein: CASSLPGGNTQYF.

The chain is built from TRBV9 and TRBJ1-4; D gene uncertain. V gave up 3 bases and J gave up 0 bases, with 3 bases separating them. The CDR3 sequence is 13 residues long. Germline CDR1 is SGDLS and CDR2 is YYNGEE. The CDR3 DNA reads as TGTGCCAGCAGCGACACAACTAATGAAAAACTGTTTTTT. As protein: CASSDTTNEKLFF.

This clone was counted a single time. J is TRBJ1-4 and V is TRBV7-8; 7 bases agree with TRBD1. CDR1 and CDR2 from the germline V gene are SGHVS and FQNEAQ. The CDR3 runs to 16 residues. V was pared by 0 bases and J by 0 bases, with 1 base of the junction left unmatched. The CDR3 reads CASSLAGGATNEKLFF. CDR3 nucleotides: TGTGCCAGCAGCTTAGCAGGGGGCGCAACTAATGAAAAACTGTTTTTT.

The rearrangement joins TRBV7-2 to TRBJ1-2, with 8 bases identical to TRBD1. CDR1 is SGHTA, CDR2 FQGNSA, per germline. The CDR3 consists of 13 residues. Trimming cost V 6 bases and J 8 bases; bases outside gene matches: 8. The CDR3, as DNA: TGTGCCAGCAGTTCAAGCAGGGGGCAAGGCTACACCTTC. It is translated as CASSSSRGQGYTF.

CDR3 DNA sequence: TGTGCCAGCAGCGCCGAGGCTCCTATTTCCTACGAGCAGTACTTC. Translation: CASSAEAPISYEQYF. The chain employs TRBV7-6 and TRBJ2-7, with D uncertain. CDR1 is SGHVS, CDR2 FNYEAQ, per germline. With 5 bases removed from V and 1 base from J, the gap between germline ends came to 15 bases. This CDR3 has 15 residues. Together with reference TRBV7-6 and TRBJ2-7, the CDR3 gives the full variable domain: GAGVSQSPRYKVTKRGQDVALRCDPISGHVSLYWYRQALGQGPEFLTYFNYEAQQDKSGLPNDRFSAERPEGSISTLTIQRTEQRDSAMYRCASSAEAPISYEQYFGPGTRLTVT.

This chain connects TRBV5-1 to TRBJ2-1; TRBD1 aligns across 9 bases. J lost 4 bases, V lost 2 bases, and 4 bases had no gene match. Germline V gene lookup returns CDR1 SGHRS and CDR2 YFSETQ. The CDR3 loop spans 15 amino acids. DNA of the CDR3: TGCGCCAGCAGCTTTGGACAGGGGATATACAATGAGCAGTTCTTC. It translates to CASSFGQGIYNEQFF.

This clone was recorded only once. The chain links TRBV5-5 to TRBJ2-7; possible D gene TRBD1, 5 bases. Trimming cost V 0 bases and J 3 bases, with 10 bases left between them. The V gene's germline CDR1 is SGHKS and CDR2 YYEKEE (reference sequence). CDR3 length: 14 residues. The CDR3 DNA reads TGTGCCAGCAGCTTGGCCGGTAGGGGCTACGAGCAGTACTTC. It codes for CASSLAGRGYEQYF.

This clone was picked up a small number of times. In nucleotides, the CDR3 is TGTGCCAGCAGCCCTCGGGGGGCGGGGGAGACCCAGTACTTC. Amino acid sequence: CASSPRGAGETQYF. The rearrangement uses TRBV7-6 and TRBJ2-5; the D gene is possibly TRBD2 (7 bases). V was cut by 5 bases and J by 5 bases, with 15 bases left in between. Germline V CDR1 and CDR2: SGHVS, FNYEAQ. The CDR3 is made up of 14 amino acids.

V is TRBV5-1 and J is TRBJ1-1; the D gene is possibly TRBD1 (5 bases). CDR3 length: 16 residues. Trimming pared 4 bases from V and 1 base from J, leaving 17 bases between. CDR1 and CDR2 (germline): SGHRS, YFSETQ. CDR3 region: CASSPSRAGTNTEAFF. The CDR3 coding sequence is TGCGCCAGCAGCCCTTCCCGGGCAGGGACGAACACTGAAGCTTTCTTT.

DNA of the CDR3: TGTGCCAGCAGTTACCTTGCGGGGGGCTCCTACGAGCAGTACTTC. This encodes CASSYLAGGSYEQYF. The V and J genes are TRBV7-9 and TRBJ2-7, with TRBD2 matching over 8 bases. CDR1 is SEHNR, CDR2 FQNEAQ, per germline (reference sequence). V gave up 6 bases and J gave up 0 bases; unmatched junction bases: 7. The CDR3 has 15 residues.

The chain couples TRBV19 to TRBJ2-5, with TRBD2 matching over 11 bases. Germline loops: CDR1 LNHDA, CDR2 SQIVND (reference sequence). The junction had 8 bases not matched to a gene; V was cut back by 5 bases and J by 6 bases. The length of the CDR3 is 15 residues. The CDR3 is CASSSVAGGPQTQYF. CDR3 bases: TGTGCCAGTAGTTCGGTAGCGGGAGGGCCGCAGACCCAGTACTTC.

The CDR3, as DNA: TGCGCCAGCAGCCAAGGGGGGGGATATGGCTACACCTTC. It translates to CASSQGGGYGYTF. V gene TRBV4-1 combines with J gene TRBJ1-2, with D possibly TRBD1 on 5 matching bases. The CDR3 runs to 13 residues. Germline CDR1 and CDR2: MGHRA and YSYEKL. V was clipped by 1 base and J by 5 bases, with 8 bases between them.

The rearrangement links TRBV9 to TRBJ2-1, with 11 bases identical to TRBD2. The V gene's germline CDR1 is SGDLS and CDR2 YYNGEE. V trimming: 0 bases; J trimming: 5 bases; junction bases outside the gene matches: 10. This CDR3 spans 18 amino acids. DNA of the CDR3: TGTGCCAGCAGCGTAGTGGGTAGCGGGGGGGCCTGGAACAATGAGCAGTTCTTC. Its translation is CASSVVGSGGAWNNEQFF.

The chain employs TRBV10-2 and TRBJ2-2; 7 bases line up with TRBD1. Germline-derived CDR1 and CDR2 are WSHSY and SAAADI. The CDR3 contains 14 residues. The ends lost 6 bases at V and 3 bases at J; junction bases unmatched: 4. The CDR3 here is CASSRQGDTGELFF. The CDR3 DNA reads as TGCGCCAGCAGCCGACAGGGCGACACCGGGGAGCTGTTTTTT.

The chain employs TRBV4-1 and TRBJ2-6, with D possibly matching TRBD1 (6 bases). Trimming pared 6 bases from V and 0 bases from J, leaving 12 bases between. Germline V gives CDR1 MGHRA, CDR2 YSYEKL. This CDR3 contains 16 residues. DNA of the CDR3: TGCGCCAGCAGGGACAGCCTTATCTCTGGGGCCAACGTCCTGACTTTC. Protein: CASRDSLISGANVLTF.

This clone was detected only once. The rearrangement joins TRBV5-8 to TRBJ1-5; 10 bases map to TRBD1. Trimming took 4 bases from V and 4 from J; bases not matched to a gene: 8. CDR1 is SGHTS, CDR2 YDEGEE, per germline. This CDR3 is built from 16 residues. This chain's CDR3 is CASSGVTGGVNQPQHF. Written as DNA, the CDR3 is TGTGCCAGCAGCGGAGTGACAGGGGGCGTGAATCAGCCCCAGCATTTT.